These 32 T cell receptor beta chains came from one sample sequenced in a study of T cell responses to AZD1222 COVID-19 vaccine. Using immunoSEQ multiplex PCR, the repertoire was profiled, and TCRdb retains in-frame clones only, with some absent. The data contain around 120,000 clones, around 90% of them singletons. The material sequenced was peripheral blood, taken on day 0 of AZD1222 vaccination. All receptors derive from an adult in good health.

The chain employs TRBV5-1 and TRBJ2-7; 11 bases line up with TRBD2. The CDR3 runs to 17 residues. With V trimmed by 0 bases and J by 3 bases, 8 bases remained unmatched. Germline V gene data show CDR1 as SGHRS and CDR2 as YFSETQ. The CDR3 nucleotides are TGCGCCAGCAGCTTGGAGCTAGCGGGAGGTTTAATCTACGAGCAGTACTTC. Its translation is CASSLELAGGLIYEQYF.

The DNA for the CDR3 is TGTGCCAGCAGTACCTATCGACAGGGCACAGATACGCAGTATTTT. It codes for CASSTYRQGTDTQYF. This chain joins TRBV6-2 or TRBV6-3 and TRBJ2-3, with a possible D match to TRBD1 (6 bases). Trimming shortened V by 5 bases and J by 1 base, and 13 bases separated the two germline ends. The CDR3 loop spans 15 amino acids. The germline V gene has CDR1 MNHEY and CDR2 SVGEGT.

This rearrangement joins TRBV2 to TRBJ1-5, with unresolved D. V was cut by 5 bases and J by 3 bases, with 11 bases left in between. Per the germline V gene, CDR1 is SNHLY and CDR2 is FYNNEI. CDR3 size: 14 residues. Written as DNA, the CDR3 is TGTGCCAGCAGTCTTGTCAGAGACAATCAGCCCCAGCATTTT. Protein sequence: CASSLVRDNQPQHF.

This chain uses TRBV19 with TRBJ1-2; D remains unclear. Germline V gene lookup returns CDR1 LNHDA and CDR2 SQIVND (reference sequence). Trimming stripped 6 bases from V and 2 bases from J, with 10 bases between. The CDR3 contains 13 residues. CDR3 nucleotide sequence: TGTGCCAGTAGCTGGTTACAGAACTATGGCTACACCTTC. Protein: CASSWLQNYGYTF.

The J gene is TRBJ1-3, the V gene TRBV3-1 (or the pseudogene TRBV3-2); no definite D call. Germline assignment: CDR1 LGHDT and CDR2 YNNKEL (reference sequence). The CDR3 sequence is 14 residues long. V lost 7 bases, J lost 4 bases, and 14 bases lay in between. As DNA, the CDR3 is TGTGCCAGCACCCCCGGACCCATGGGAAACACCATATATTTT. It is translated as CASTPGPMGNTIYF.

The chain has TRBV9 and TRBJ2-1; 8 bases are shared with TRBD2. CDR3 length equals 16 residues. The germline CDR1 and CDR2 sequences are SGDLS and YYNGEE. Unmatched junction bases numbered 6, after V lost 4 bases and J lost 0 bases. The CDR3: CASSTPSGRSYNEQFF. The CDR3 bases are TGTGCCAGCAGCACCCCTAGCGGGCGCTCCTACAATGAGCAGTTCTTC.

This chain connects TRBV5-1 to TRBJ2-1; tentative D call: TRBD2 (6 bases). CDR1 and CDR2 from the germline V gene are SGHRS and YFSETQ. V lost 5 bases to trimming and J lost 2 bases, with 11 bases between them. The CDR3 length is 14 residues. CDR3 sequence (DNA): TGCGCCAGCAGTGACGGGAGAACCTACAATGAGCAGTTCTTC. Translating it yields CASSDGRTYNEQFF.

This rearrangement joins TRBV7-9 to TRBJ1-1; D might be TRBD1 (6 bases). V was cut by 1 base and J by 0 bases, with 15 bases left in between. This CDR3 has 17 amino acids. Germline CDR1 is SEHNR and CDR2 is FQNEAQ (reference sequence). The CDR3 nucleotides read TGTGCCAGCAGCTTAGACAGGGAAGTCGGAGTGAACACTGAAGCTTTCTTT. This gives the protein CASSLDREVGVNTEAFF. The full variable domain, in which reference TRBV7-9 and TRBJ1-1 provide the parts outside the CDR3, is DTGVSQNPRHKITKRGQNVTFRCDPISEHNRLYWYRQTLGQGPEFLTYFQNEAQLEKSRLLSDRFSAERPKGSFSTLEIQRTEQGDSAMYLCASSLDREVGVNTEAFFGQGTRLTVV.

This chain joins TRBV6-5 and TRBJ1-2; 9 nucleotides align to TRBD1. The J segment lost 4 bases and the V segment lost 8 bases, leaving 8 bases of the junction unmatched. The CDR3 covers 14 residues. Germline CDR1 reads MNHEY; CDR2 reads SVGAGI. CDR3 DNA: TGTGCCAGCCGGGACAGGGTCCTTCTCTATGGCTACACCTTC. It specifies CASRDRVLLYGYTF.

This clone has a single count. This rearrangement joins TRBV3-1 (or the pseudogene TRBV3-2) to TRBJ1-5; D is ambiguous. Germline V gene data show CDR1 as LGHDT and CDR2 as YNNKEL (reference sequence). Trimming cost V 1 base and J 0 bases, with 7 bases left between them. The CDR3 extends over 15 amino acids. CDR3 nucleotides: TGTGCCAGCAGCCAAGGGGGTTATAGCAATCAGCCCCAGCATTTT. Its protein is CASSQGGYSNQPQHF.

The J gene is TRBJ2-7, the V gene TRBV5-6; 11 bases match TRBD1. Germline values: CDR1 SGHDT, CDR2 YYEEEE. This CDR3 is built from 15 residues. V lost 4 bases, J lost 2 bases, and 5 bases stayed unmatched. The CDR3 protein is CASSGGTGGPYEQYF. CDR3 nucleotides: TGTGCCAGCAGCGGCGGGACAGGGGGTCCCTACGAGCAGTACTTC.

The V call is TRBV7-6, the J call TRBJ2-2, with 11 bases matching TRBD2. Germline CDR1 SGHVS, CDR2 FNYEAQ. The ends lost 1 base at V and 3 bases at J; junction bases unmatched: 1. The CDR3 length is 16 residues. The CDR3 reads CASSLGLAGYTGELFF. CDR3 nucleotide sequence: TGTGCCAGCAGCTTAGGACTAGCGGGGTACACCGGGGAGCTGTTTTTT.

V and J are TRBV30 and TRBJ1-1; D remains unclear. CDR1 and CDR2 from the germline V gene are GTSNPN and SVGIG (reference sequence). The CDR3 has 11 residues. V lost 1 base to trimming and J lost 6 bases, with 6 bases between them. The CDR3 DNA follows: TGTGCCTGGAGTGGGGGAGCTGAAGCTTTCTTT. It yields the protein CAWSGGAEAFF.

This sequence joins TRBV24-1 and TRBJ2-1; tentative D call: TRBD2 (5 bases). The CDR3 length is 16 residues. V lost 3 bases and J lost 8, with 19 bases in between. The germline V gene encodes CDR1 KGHDR and CDR2 SFDVKD. This chain's CDR3 is CATSDQTTSLRHEQFF. In nucleotides, the CDR3 is TGTGCCACCAGTGATCAGACTACCAGCCTTCGGCATGAGCAGTTCTTC.

The chain joins TRBV2 to TRBJ1-2; unclear D gene. V shed 0 bases and J shed 4 bases, with 9 bases lying between them. This CDR3 spans 14 amino acids. Germline CDR1 SNHLY, CDR2 FYNNEI. The CDR3 bases are TGTGCCAGCAGTGAAGCGCAAGGACTCTATGGCTACACCTTC. Translating it yields CASSEAQGLYGYTF.

The V and J genes are TRBV7-9 and TRBJ1-1; TRBD1 matches at 7 bases. CDR3 length: 15 residues. Germline V gives CDR1 SEHNR, CDR2 FQNEAQ (reference sequence). Trimming removed 5 bases from V and 0 bases from J; junction bases left unmatched: 6. The chain's CDR3 is CASSPTGVVNTEAFF. The CDR3 DNA follows: TGTGCCAGCAGCCCCACAGGGGTTGTGAACACTGAAGCTTTCTTT.

The chain couples TRBV5-3 to TRBJ2-3, with 13 bases matching TRBD2. TRBV5-3 is designated an ORF whose function remains uncertain. The CDR3 length is 17 residues. The V segment lost 3 bases and the J segment 7 bases; nucleotides outside the gene matches: 11. The CDR3 DNA sequence: TGTGCCAGAAGCTCCCTACTAGCGGGAGGGCCGAGAAATACGCAGTATTTT. It translates to CARSSLLAGGPRNTQYF.

This chain uses TRBV5-1 with TRBJ1-1, with 7 bases matching TRBD1. The CDR3 sequence is 14 residues long. Germline V gives CDR1 SGHRS, CDR2 YFSETQ. The V and J ends lost 0 bases and 3 bases, in that order; junction bases with no gene match: 2. The CDR3 DNA reads TGCGCCAGCAGCTTGGCTACAGGGGACACTGAAGCTTTCTTT. Translating gives CASSLATGDTEAFF.

In this sample, this clone turned up once. DNA of the CDR3: TGCAGCGTTGTGGGGAACACCGGGGAGCTGTTTTTT. This encodes CSVVGNTGELFF. This chain connects TRBV29-1 to TRBJ2-2; D call uncertain. The V gene's germline CDR1 is SQVTM and CDR2 ANQGSEA. V gave up 4 bases and J gave up 1 base, with 4 bases separating them. The CDR3 runs 12 residues.

The chain has TRBV9 and TRBJ2-7, with D possibly being TRBD2 (7 bases). Germline loops: CDR1 SGDLS, CDR2 YYNGEE. Trimming pared 2 bases from V and 2 bases from J, leaving 14 bases between. The CDR3 extends over 15 amino acids. CDR3 region: CASSVSAGAAYEQYF. CDR3 sequence (DNA): TGTGCCAGCAGCGTTTCGGCGGGGGCAGCCTACGAGCAGTACTTC.

V is TRBV6-2 or TRBV6-3 and J is TRBJ2-6; no definite D call. The CDR3 length is 15 residues. V lost 2 bases, J lost 0 bases, and 5 bases lay in between. In germline, CDR1 is MNHEY, CDR2 SVGEGT. The CDR3, as DNA: TGTGCCAGCAGTTACCAATCCTCTGGGGCCAACGTCCTGACTTTC. This codes for CASSYQSSGANVLTF.

V usage is TRBV5-1 and J usage is TRBJ2-3, with 7 bases matching TRBD2. V lost 1 base and J lost 1; bases outside the gene matches: 6. The CDR3 consists of 16 residues. Germline lookup yields CDR1 SGHRS and CDR2 YFSETQ. The CDR3 reads CASSLTSLAGTDTQYF. CDR3 bases: TGCGCCAGCAGCTTGACCTCCCTAGCGGGCACAGATACGCAGTATTTT.

The chain uses TRBV5-4 and TRBJ2-3; tentatively, D is TRBD2 (6 bases). The CDR3 is 15 amino acids. V was cut by 4 bases and J by 0 bases, with 12 bases left in between. The V gene's germline CDR1 is SGHNT and CDR2 YYREEE (reference sequence). The CDR3 spells CASSRSGSSTDTQYF. As DNA, the CDR3 is TGTGCCAGCAGCCGGAGCGGGTCTAGCACAGATACGCAGTATTTT.

This chain connects TRBV6-1 to TRBJ1-5, with 7 bases identical to TRBD1. This CDR3 contains 18 residues. Per germline, CDR1 MNHNS and CDR2 SASEGT. With V trimmed by 2 bases and J by 2 bases, 12 bases remained unmatched. The CDR3 protein is CASSEPTGFPYGNQPQHF. The CDR3 DNA reads as TGTGCCAGCAGTGAACCGACAGGGTTCCCGTATGGCAATCAGCCCCAGCATTTT.

The chain uses TRBV27 and TRBJ1-3; 10 bases align to TRBD1. Trimming removed 0 bases from V and 4 bases from J; junction bases left unmatched: 3. CDR3 length equals 16 residues. Germline V gene data show CDR1 as MNHEY and CDR2 as SMNVEV (reference sequence). This chain's CDR3 is CASSLSGTGVGNTIYF. CDR3 DNA sequence: TGTGCCAGCAGTTTATCCGGGACAGGGGTCGGAAACACCATATATTTT.

The CDR3 region has the DNA TGTGCCAGCAGCTTATATAGATTCGACCGTAACAATGAGCAGTTCTTC. Translating gives CASSLYRFDRNNEQFF. The J gene is TRBJ2-1, the V gene TRBV7-6, with no clear D. The CDR3 runs 16 residues. Germline V CDR1 and CDR2: SGHVS, FNYEAQ. Trimming removed 2 bases from V and 5 bases from J, with 16 bases in between.

As DNA, the CDR3 is TGCAGCGTTGAGTGGGCAAGGGGACAGCGTGCGGAAGGCTACACCTTC. The encoded protein is CSVEWARGQRAEGYTF. The chain joins TRBV29-1 to TRBJ1-2; 7 nucleotides agree with TRBD1. V gave up 3 bases and J gave up 8 bases; unmatched junction bases: 18. Germline loops: CDR1 SQVTM, CDR2 ANQGSEA. This CDR3 comprises 16 residues.

V gene TRBV4-2 combines with J gene TRBJ1-1; tentatively, D is TRBD1 (5 bases). Trimming took 1 base from V and 11 from J, leaving 14 bases between them. This CDR3 is built from 13 residues. CDR1 is LGHNA and CDR2 is YNFKEQ in the germline V gene. The chain's CDR3 is CASSQGARGRAFF. CDR3 nucleotides: TGTGCCAGCAGCCAAGGAGCCCGGGGACGCGCTTTCTTT.

V and J are TRBV27 and TRBJ2-1, with TRBD1 matching 9 bases. Germline V gives CDR1 MNHEY, CDR2 SMNVEV (reference sequence). CDR3 length equals 15 residues. Losses at the gene ends were 1 base for V and 9 bases for J; bases not matched to a gene: 7. CDR3 loop: CASSLLQGARGEQFF. In DNA, the CDR3 is TGTGCCAGCAGTTTATTACAGGGGGCGCGGGGTGAGCAGTTCTTC.

This chain links TRBV27 with TRBJ2-2; 12 positions match TRBD2. Germline-derived CDR1 and CDR2 are MNHEY and SMNVEV (reference sequence). The V and J ends lost 3 bases and 6 bases, in that order; junction bases with no gene match: 14. The CDR3 totals 19 residues. The CDR3: CASSFLAGGPPPRAGELFF. The CDR3 nucleotides are TGTGCCAGCAGTTTCCTAGCGGGAGGGCCCCCTCCGCGCGCCGGGGAGCTGTTTTTT.

The rearrangement links TRBV2 to TRBJ1-1; D is undetermined. This CDR3 has 16 residues. Trimming removed 0 bases from V and 1 base from J, with 12 bases in between. Per the germline V gene, CDR1 is SNHLY and CDR2 is FYNNEI. The CDR3 is CASSEALLGGNTEAFF. In DNA form, the CDR3 reads TGTGCCAGCAGTGAAGCGCTTCTTGGCGGGAACACTGAAGCTTTCTTT.

This clone was detected only once. The chain recombines TRBV10-2 with TRBJ2-1; 8 bases are shared with TRBD2. The CDR3 totals 12 residues. After removal of 7 bases from V and 6 bases from J, the junction contained 2 bases not matched to a gene. From germline, CDR1 is WSHSY and CDR2 SAAADI. In nucleotides, the CDR3 is TGCGCCAGCACCGGGGGGGGCAATGAGCAGTTCTTC. This gives the protein CASTGGGNEQFF.